This T cell receptor beta chain was documented in a study of preoperative IRX-2 immunotherapy in early breast cancer. As to treatment: preoperative locoregional IRX-2 cytokine immunotherapy. Preoperative locoregional IRX-2 cytokine immunotherapy was tested in the phase Ib source study. The length of the CDR3 is 13 residues. V lost 3 bases and J lost 8; bases outside the gene matches: 3. CDR1 and CDR2 (germline): LNHDA, SQIVND (reference sequence). Repertoires were generated with immunoSEQ multiplex PCR, while TCRdb's copy carries only in-frame clones and drops some. In the table there are approximately 30,000 clones, about 95% of which are singletons.

The material was obtained from a patient treated with IRX-2 immunotherapy. The V call is TRBV19, the J call TRBJ1-4; 7 nucleotides agree with TRBD1. This clonotype was sampled from a human donor with breast cancer. CDR3 sequence (DNA): TGTGCCAGTAGTATTAACAGGGGCGAAAAACTGTTTTTT. This sequence encodes CASSINRGEKLFF.